This T cell receptor (beta chain) originates from a study of beta chain features in type 1 diabetes. Study-level background: Patients did not differ from healthy donors in age, gender or cell yield.

CD45RO/CCR7/CD25/CD127/CD95/CD27 staining was used to isolate CD4+ naive, central memory, regulatory and stem cell-like memory cells by sorting. Investigators reverse transcribed all isolated RNA, so they sequenced expressed TCRB transcripts. An average of roughly 4 million reads was obtained for naive, central memory and regulatory T cell samples. Clones were sequenced by immunoSEQ multiplex PCR, and TCRdb holds only the in-frame ones, with some missing. This table has around 690,000 clones, around 12% appearing once. This clone was seen a few times. Its cognate antigen is unknown. Study-level results: Naive, central memory and Treg TCRB repertoires seemed to resemble each other more closely in patients than they did in healthy donors. Moderate yet significant TCRB CDR3 shortening was seen in Type 1 diabetes patients in all four CD4+ subsets.

Germline V gene sequence: CDR1 MNHEY, CDR2 SVGAGI. The CDR3 totals 15 residues. The ends were cut back, 2 bases at V and 2 bases at J, with 12 bases in the middle. The chain recombines TRBV6-5 with TRBJ2-5; possibly TRBD1 or TRBD2 for D (5 bases each). Sequencing was done on a sample of naive CD4+ T cells from blood. This sequence originates from a man under 40 with type 1 diabetes. The CDR3 protein is CASSYGASRQETQYF. The CDR3 DNA reads as TGTGCCAGCAGTTACGGGGCTAGCAGGCAAGAGACCCAGTACTTC.